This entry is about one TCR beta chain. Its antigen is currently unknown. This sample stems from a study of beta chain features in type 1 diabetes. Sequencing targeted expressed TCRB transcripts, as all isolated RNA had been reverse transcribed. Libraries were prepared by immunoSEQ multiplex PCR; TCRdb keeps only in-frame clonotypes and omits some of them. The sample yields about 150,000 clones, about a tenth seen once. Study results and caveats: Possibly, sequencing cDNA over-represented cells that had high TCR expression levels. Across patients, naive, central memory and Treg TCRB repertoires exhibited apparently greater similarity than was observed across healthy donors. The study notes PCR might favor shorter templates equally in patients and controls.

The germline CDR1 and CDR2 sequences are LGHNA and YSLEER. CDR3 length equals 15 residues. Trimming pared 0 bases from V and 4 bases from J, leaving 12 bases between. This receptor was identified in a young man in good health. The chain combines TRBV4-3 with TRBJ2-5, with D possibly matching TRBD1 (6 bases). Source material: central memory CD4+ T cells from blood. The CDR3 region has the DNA TGCGCCAGCAGCCAAGATTTTGGGGGCTCAGAGACCCAGTACTTC. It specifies CASSQDFGGSETQYF.